Listed below are T cell receptor beta chains from one sample, sequenced in a study of cytomegalovirus exposure and HLA in healthy donors. Clones were read by immunoSEQ multiplex PCR, and TCRdb kept only the in-frame ones, dropping some. Of roughly 180,000 clones listed, about four fifths were seen once; the top ten hold approximately 5.4%. Material: PBMCs. These receptor sequences come from a woman younger than 45 in good health and CMV-seropositive. CDR3s include the opening cysteine and the closing phenylalanine or tryptophan. A D gene is named only where the DNA matches it firmly. The size entry is marked missing in some rows and otherwise reads once, few, many or a size class.

abundance	d_gene	j_gene	v_gene	CDR3nt	CDR3aa
.	.	TRBJ1-4	TRBV5-4	TGTGCCAGCAGCTTGGGTATCGGCGGATTAGGAGAAAAACTGTTTTTT	CASSLGIGGLGEKLFF
few	TRBD2	TRBJ2-1	TRBV5-1	TGCGCCAGCAGCCTCACTAGCGGGGGTATTCATGAGCAGTTCTTC	CASSLTSGGIHEQFF
.	.	TRBJ2-7	TRBV7-9	TGTGCCAGCAGCTTAAGAGGAGGGTACGAGCAGTACTTC	CASSLRGGYEQYF
few	.	TRBJ1-1	TRBV7-9	TGTGCCAGCAGCTTCGAGACAAGCACTGAAGCTTTCTTT	CASSFETSTEAFF
few	.	TRBJ1-1	TRBV13	TGTGCCAGCAGCAACTCGCGGTGGGAGGCAGGTAAAAACACTGAAGCTTTCTTT	CASSNSRWEAGKNTEAFF
.	.	TRBJ2-7	TRBV6-5	TGTGCCAGCATGCAAGTGAGGTCGGGGGAGCAGTACTTC	CASMQVRSGEQYF
few	.	TRBJ1-6	TRBV2	TGTGCCAGCGACGGGAGGGCAGGCAATTCACCCCTCCACTTT	CASDGRAGNSPLHF
.	.	TRBJ1-5	TRBV7-8	TGTGCCAGCAGCTTCCGCCATGACTCGAATCAGCCCCAGCATTTT	CASSFRHDSNQPQHF
.	TRBD1	TRBJ2-1	TRBV29-1	TGCAGCGTTGAGAAGTTAGGGGACAGTTCCAATGAGCAGTTCTTC	CSVEKLGDSSNEQFF
.	.	TRBJ2-3	TRBV19	TGTGCCAGTAGTCCCAGGGCCAAGGATACGCAGTATTTT	CASSPRAKDTQYF
.	.	TRBJ1-4	TRBV21-1	TGTGCCAGCGAGGCTAACAGGACGTTT	CASEANRTF
once	TRBD2	TRBJ2-5	TRBV6-1	TGTGCCAGCAGGCGACTAGCGGGCCTCCAAGAGACCCAGTACTTC	CASRRLAGLQETQYF
.	.	TRBJ2-1	TRBV19	TGTGCCAGTAATGGAGCGTACAATGAGCAGTTCTTC	CASNGAYNEQFF
.	TRBD2	TRBJ2-3	TRBV11-2	TGTGCCAGCAGCCGGGGGTGGGGCGGGAGGTCCACAGATACGCAGTATTTT	CASSRGWGGRSTDTQYF
.	.	TRBJ2-7	TRBV18	TGTGCCAGCTCACCCCCTCCTGGCACCTACGAGCAGTACTTC	CASSPPPGTYEQYF
few	.	TRBJ2-4	TRBV7-2	TGTGCCAGCAGCAGGGAAGTGAGGGTGGGGAACATTCAGTACTTC	CASSREVRVGNIQYF